This TCR beta chain was sequenced for a study of PD-L1 blockade in urothelial cancer. Across the whole study: Once treatment had started, blood was analyzed at 3 weeks (second dose) and again at 6 weeks. Study findings and constraints: Clones that were tumor-associated expanded more in the blood of durable-benefit patients at 3 weeks.

Worth noting for this clone: Its target is unknown.

The protocol was immunoSEQ multiplex PCR, while the TCRdb copy is restricted to in-frame clones and leaves out a portion. Seen here are about 21,000 clones, 90% observed once, and the top ten hold about 16%. V gave up 4 bases and J gave up 3 bases, with 15 bases separating them. This CDR3 contains 15 residues. CDR1 is SNHLY and CDR2 is FYNNEI in the germline V gene. The sequencing here drew on PBMCs, taken around atezolizumab (anti-PD-L1) treatment. The TCR was taken from a woman aged 55-70 years with urothelial cancer. This chain uses TRBV2 with TRBJ2-5; the D gene is possibly TRBD2 (5 bases). CDR3 sequence reads: CASSGERTQEETQYF. CDR3 bases: TGTGCCAGCAGTGGAGAGCGGACCCAAGAAGAGACCCAGTACTTC. Using reference TRBV2 and TRBJ2-5 for the parts outside the CDR3, the full variable domain is EPEVTQTPSHQVTQMGQEVILRCVPISNHLYFYWYRQILGQKVEFLVSFYNNEISEKSEIFDDQFSVERPDGSNFTLKIRSTKLEDSAMYFCASSGERTQEETQYFGPGTRLLVL.